The clone carrying this T cell receptor beta chain has ten or more counts. Its specificity is unknown. TCR libraries were built in bulk with a published protocol and specific TCR primers. TCRdb independently ran MiXCR on the PCR reads; one entry per CDR3 protein. This sample carries under 350,000 distinct CDR3 sequences, roughly 24% of them seen once, and the ten largest clones take about 0.74%. The entry originates in a study of molecular identifiers for immune sequencing clone quantification. Study in general: In replicates, RNA taken from roughly 18,000 or 92,000 naive CD8 cells was divided five ways, and four portions underwent sequencing. Findings of the study overall: Barcode-sharing identical TCR molecules could underestimate highly expanded clone sizes.

This TCR came from a human donor in good health. Some libraries in this study had Jurkat cell RNA spiked in. Sequences were obtained from naive CD8+ T cells from blood, with Jurkat cell RNA spiked in. Subset of the sample: FACS-sorted CD8+CD4-CCR7+CD45RA+ naive T cells.

The CDR3 sequence is CASSLGADEKLFF. The CDR3 nucleotides are TGTGCCAGCAGCTTGGGGGCAGACGAAAAACTGTTTTTT. The V gene is TRBV5-6, the J gene TRBJ1-4, with D hard to call. The germline gives CDR1 SGHDT, CDR2 YYEEEE. Trimming took 0 bases from V and 8 from J, leaving 8 bases between them. The CDR3 sequence is 13 residues long. The full variable domain, in which reference TRBV5-6 and TRBJ1-4 provide the parts outside the CDR3, is DAGVTQSPTHLIKTRGQQVTLRCSPKSGHDTVSWYQQALGQGPQFIFQYYEEEERQRGNFPDRFSGHQFPNYSSELNVNALLLGDSALYLCASSLGADEKLFFGSGTQLSVL.